These T cell receptor beta chains were read from a single sample in a study of OX40 agonist ivuxolimab in advanced cancers. Data came from immunoSEQ multiplex PCR; TCRdb stores just in-frame clones and leaves some out. Of fewer than 45,000 clones listed, 85% are singletons. Here the sequenced sample was CD4+ or CD8+ T cells sorted from blood, taken in a trial of the OX40 agonist ivuxolimab. The source is an adult with an advanced solid tumor such as melanoma, head and neck, liver or kidney cancer. Both conserved end residues are part of each CDR3. Each record gives: D gene, J gene, clone size, V gene, CDR3 DNA, CDR3 protein. The D gene is left open where the match is weak. Only part of the rows carry a size: once, few, many, or a class if the clone is expanded.

>-|TRBJ1-6|-|TRBV5-4
TGTGCCAGCAGCTTGGCTCGGGGTCTTAATTCACCCCTCCACTTT
CASSLARGLNSPLHF
>-|TRBJ2-3|-|TRBV27
TGTGCCAGCAGTTTATCGAGGGGGGGGGATACGCAGTATTTT
CASSLSRGGDTQYF
>TRBD2|TRBJ2-3|-|TRBV10-3
TGTGCCATCAGCCCCGGGAGCGGGAGGGCAGATACGCAGTATTTT
CAISPGSGRADTQYF
>TRBD1|TRBJ2-4|-|TRBV6-5
TGTGCCAGCGGCGGACAGGGGAGAAACATTCAGTACTTC
CASGGQGRNIQYF
>TRBD2|TRBJ2-1|-|TRBV10-3
TGTGCCATCAGTTCCGGGACTAGCGGGAGTGGCTACAATGAGCAGTTCTTC
CAISSGTSGSGYNEQFF
>TRBD2|TRBJ2-1|-|TRBV11-2
TGTGCCAGCAGCTTGGAGCGGGGGGTTTACAATGAGCAGTTCTTC
CASSLERGVYNEQFF
>TRBD1|TRBJ2-2|-|TRBV7-3
TGTGCCAGCAGCACGAATGACAGGGGGTACGGGGAGCTGTTTTTT
CASSTNDRGYGELFF
>-|TRBJ2-5|-|TRBV28
TGTGCCAGCAGTTTTCGCCGGGAGACCCAGTACTTC
CASSFRRETQYF
>-|TRBJ2-3|-|TRBV9
TGTGCCAGCAGCGTAGCGGGGGCCTCCGGGCGGACAGATACGCAGTATTTT
CASSVAGASGRTDTQYF
>TRBD2|TRBJ2-3|once|TRBV5-6
TGTGCCAGCAATCTGGGACTAGCGGGAGTTGATACGCAGTATTTT
CASNLGLAGVDTQYF
>-|TRBJ2-5|-|TRBV6-1
TGTGCCAGCAGTGACTTCGGATTGAAAGAGACCCAGTACTTC
CASSDFGLKETQYF
>-|TRBJ1-2|-|TRBV10-3
TGTGCCATCAGATTGAACTCCGGGTCTGGCTACACCTTC
CAIRLNSGSGYTF
>-|TRBJ1-2|-|TRBV19
TGTGCCAGTAGTATCAAAACCGGGACAAGAGCTAACTATGGCTACACCTTC
CASSIKTGTRANYGYTF
>-|TRBJ2-3|-|TRBV7-9
TGTGCCAGCAGACTAGGGACTTCCACAGATACGCAGTATTTT
CASRLGTSTDTQYF
>-|TRBJ1-5|-|TRBV19
TGTGCCAGTAGAATACAAAGGAATAGCAATCAGCCCCAGCATTTT
CASRIQRNSNQPQHF
>-|TRBJ1-5|-|TRBV21-1
TGTGCCAGCAGGACCCGTATATATCAGCCCCAGCATTTT
CASRTRIYQPQHF
>-|TRBJ2-5|-|TRBV5-6
TGTGCCAGCAGCTTTGGGGGCGGGATCACGGAGACCCAGTACTTC
CASSFGGGITETQYF
>TRBD1|TRBJ2-7|-|TRBV11-3
TGTGCCAGCAGCTCAGGCGGACAGGGGGCCTACGAGCAGTACTTC
CASSSGGQGAYEQYF
>-|TRBJ1-5|medium-sized|TRBV7-9
TGTGCCAGCAGCGACACCGGGACGGGTAATCAGCCCCAGCATTTT
CASSDTGTGNQPQHF
>-|TRBJ2-1|-|TRBV29-1
TGCAGCGTTGGAGGGACCTCCTCCTACAATGAGCAGTTCTTC
CSVGGTSSYNEQFF
>-|TRBJ2-4|-|TRBV2
TGTGCCAGCAGTGAAGGGCGATTAGCGGACTTAAAAAACATTCAGTACTTC
CASSEGRLADLKNIQYF
>TRBD1|TRBJ1-1|large|TRBV11-3
TGTGCCAGCAGCCTTCAGGGGGCGAAGGCTGAAGCTTTCTTT
CASSLQGAKAEAFF
>-|TRBJ2-7|-|TRBV28
TGTGCCAGCAGTTTCCCCGGGGCTCCCTTCTACGAGCAGTACTTC
CASSFPGAPFYEQYF
>-|TRBJ2-7|-|TRBV11-3
TGTGCCAGCAGCTTAGGACGGGCCTACGAGCAGTACTTC
CASSLGRAYEQYF
>-|TRBJ1-1|-|TRBV2
TGTGCCAGCAGTGAAGACAGGCGGGACACTGAAGCTTTCTTT
CASSEDRRDTEAFF
>-|TRBJ2-7|-|TRBV6-5
TGTGCCAGCAGGGGGCTTGGGTATGGCTACGAGCAGTACTTC
CASRGLGYGYEQYF
>TRBD2|TRBJ2-3|-|TRBV6-5
TGTGCCAGCAGTTATGTAGCGGGAGGCACAGATACGCAGTATTTT
CASSYVAGGTDTQYF
>TRBD1|TRBJ2-5|once|TRBV10-3
TGTGCCATCAGTGGAGCAGGGGGCCGAGAGACCCAGTACTTC
CAISGAGGRETQYF
>-|TRBJ1-3|-|TRBV4-2
TGTGCCAGCAGCCAAGATCCGGCAGGGGTTGGAAACACCATATATTTT
CASSQDPAGVGNTIYF